The next 7 T cell receptor beta chains were all read from a single sample in a study of patients and donors after allogeneic stem cell transplantation. TCRdb re-called the RT-PCR reads with MiXCR, one entry per CDR3 protein. Of about 200,000 distinct CDR3 sequences listed, roughly 38% are singletons. The specimen was blood, either unsorted or a sorted T cell fraction (not recorded which). These receptors all come from a human donor who was either an allogeneic HSCT recipient or a stem cell or donor lymphocyte infusion donor (not recorded which). It is not recorded whose cells these are; they may come from a transplant donor.

The chain has TRBV4-2 and TRBJ2-7; D might be TRBD1 or TRBD2, each matching 5 bases. Germline CDR1 is LGHNA and CDR2 is YNFKEQ. V was cut by 1 base and J by 1 base, with 11 bases left in between. CDR3 length equals 15 residues. CDR3 loop: CASSQGGTVSYEQYF. CDR3 nucleotides: TGTGCCAGCAGCCAAGGGGGGACGGTTTCCTACGAGCAGTACTTC.

In its sample, this clonotype was seen a few times. This chain joins TRBV4-3 and TRBJ1-6; D gene ambiguous. The CDR3 consists of 13 residues. Germline V gene sequence: CDR1 LGHNA, CDR2 YSLEER. Trimming removed 1 base at V and 9 bases at J, with 7 bases between. This CDR3 reads CASSQVRGSPLHF. The CDR3 DNA reads as TGCGCCAGCAGCCAAGTGCGGGGTTCACCCCTCCACTTT.

This chain links TRBV30 with TRBJ1-2; perhaps TRBD1 as D (5 bases). V was shortened by 0 bases and J by 3 bases, with 14 bases between the two germline ends. The germline V gene has CDR1 GTSNPN and CDR2 SVGIG (reference sequence). The length of the CDR3 is 15 residues. The CDR3 sequence is CAWSVLGRFHYGYTF. Here the CDR3 DNA reads TGTGCCTGGAGTGTATTGGGACGGTTCCACTATGGCTACACCTTC.

This clonotype was detected a few times. V is TRBV4-1 and J is TRBJ2-1, with 9 bases fitting TRBD2. From germline, CDR1 is MGHRA and CDR2 YSYEKL. The J segment lost 8 bases and the V segment lost 4 bases, leaving 9 bases of the junction unmatched. The CDR3 is 15 amino acids. The DNA for the CDR3 is TGCGCCAGCAGCCGAGGATGGACTAGCGTGGATGAGCAGTTCTTC. Protein sequence: CASSRGWTSVDEQFF.

The chain joins TRBV19 to TRBJ2-1; either TRBD1 or TRBD2 may supply D (5 bases each). Trimming removed 6 bases at V and 7 bases at J, with 13 bases between. The CDR3 contains 13 residues. Germline V lookup: CDR1 LNHDA, CDR2 SQIVND (reference sequence). CDR3 sequence: CASSYRGYNEQFF. As DNA, the CDR3 is TGTGCCAGTAGCTACCGGGGCTATAATGAGCAGTTCTTC.

V and J are TRBV5-1 and TRBJ2-7; 7 positions match TRBD1. The CDR3 runs to 13 residues. CDR1 SGHRS and CDR2 YFSETQ come from the germline V gene. With 4 bases clipped from V and 7 bases from J, the junction kept 8 bases outside the gene matches. The CDR3 protein is CASSESDRREQYF. CDR3 coding DNA: TGCGCCAGCAGCGAATCGGACAGGCGGGAGCAGTACTTC.

The chain employs TRBV6-5 and TRBJ1-2; the D gene is possibly TRBD1 (5 bases). The V end was cut by 6 bases, the J end by 6 bases, with 17 bases between. Germline values: CDR1 MNHEY, CDR2 SVGAGI. This CDR3 region has 14 residues. Written as DNA, the CDR3 is TGTGCCAGCAGACCGGCAGGGATGCCCGATGGCTACACCTTC. It specifies CASRPAGMPDGYTF.